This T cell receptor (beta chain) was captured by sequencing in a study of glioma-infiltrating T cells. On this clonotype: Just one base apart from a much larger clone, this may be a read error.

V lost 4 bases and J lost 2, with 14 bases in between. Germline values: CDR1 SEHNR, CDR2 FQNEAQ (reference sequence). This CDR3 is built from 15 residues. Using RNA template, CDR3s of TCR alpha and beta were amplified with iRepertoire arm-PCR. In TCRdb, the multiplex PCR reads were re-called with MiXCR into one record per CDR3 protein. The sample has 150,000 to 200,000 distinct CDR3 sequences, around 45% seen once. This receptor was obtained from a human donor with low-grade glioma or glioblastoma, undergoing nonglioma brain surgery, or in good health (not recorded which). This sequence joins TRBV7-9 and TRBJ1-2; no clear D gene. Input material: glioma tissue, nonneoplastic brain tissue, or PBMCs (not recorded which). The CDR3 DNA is TGTGCCAGCAGCTCATCGGGCAGGCGAAACTATGGCTACACCTTC. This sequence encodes CASSSSGRRNYGYTF.